What follows are 9 T cell receptor beta chains derived from one specimen sequenced in a study of blood T cells in healthy people across ages. A second about 7 to 12 cycle PCR used barcoded and J-beta primers. MiXCR, run by TCRdb on the 5' RACE reads, gives a single entry per CDR3 protein. Among 650,000 to 800,000 distinct CDR3 sequences listed, roughly 44% were seen once. Sequencing was carried out using blood. The receptors originated from a man in his sixties in good health.

The chain recombines TRBV7-2 with TRBJ2-2; the match to TRBD2 covers 11 bases. J was trimmed by 0 bases and V by 5 bases; bases with no gene match: 2. This CDR3 spans 16 amino acids. Germline V gene data show CDR1 as SGHTA and CDR2 as FQGNSA. CDR3 coding DNA: TGTGCCAGCAGCAAACTAGCGGGGGCGAACACCGGGGAGCTGTTTTTT. This sequence encodes CASSKLAGANTGELFF.

The V gene is TRBV6-4, the J gene TRBJ2-7, with a possible D match to TRBD2 (6 bases). Germline V CDR1 and CDR2: MRHNA, SNTAGT. Trimming took off 8 bases at V and 3 bases at J, with 14 bases between the two ends. The CDR3 consists of 13 residues. The CDR3 region is CASAREAGYEQYF. The CDR3 bases are TGTGCCAGCGCCAGGGAGGCGGGCTACGAGCAGTACTTC.

The chain joins TRBV29-1 to TRBJ2-7; no firm D call. The J call may not be correct, given that the DNA end is closer to TRBJ2-5. This CDR3 comprises 11 residues. Germline lookup yields CDR1 SQVTM and CDR2 ANQGSEA. This CDR3 is CSVENSETQYF. DNA of the CDR3: TGCAGCGTTGAAAATTCGGAGACCCAGTACTTC.

This clonotype appeared a few times. CDR3 protein: CASSLSVLGEQYF. CDR3 nucleotides: TGTGCCAGCAGTTTATCGGTTCTCGGCGAGCAGTACTTC. This chain joins TRBV27 and TRBJ2-7; D is uncertain. The CDR3 sequence is 13 residues long. Germline CDR1 MNHEY, CDR2 SMNVEV (reference sequence). The germline V and J ends were trimmed by 0 bases and 6 bases, with 9 bases remaining between them.

The chain combines TRBV5-1 with TRBJ1-6; possibly TRBD1 for D (6 bases). V dropped 3 bases and J dropped 7 bases, with 14 bases sitting between them. Germline-derived CDR1 and CDR2 are SGHRS and YFSETQ. This CDR3 is built from 15 residues. The CDR3 loop reads CASSSEGGSNSPLHF. The CDR3 nucleotides are TGCGCCAGCAGCTCCGAGGGGGGTTCGAATTCACCCCTCCACTTT.

The chain recombines TRBV7-2 with TRBJ1-2; possibly TRBD1 for D (5 bases). V was pared by 5 bases and J by 7 bases, with 23 bases between. The germline V gene has CDR1 SGHTA and CDR2 FQGNSA. CDR3 length: 16 amino acids. Here the CDR3 reads CASSPRGSQIQGGYTF. CDR3 in DNA: TGTGCCAGCAGCCCCCGGGGCAGCCAGATTCAGGGTGGCTACACCTTC.

A few counts support this clonotype. The chain employs TRBV7-2 and TRBJ1-1, with D maybe TRBD1 (6 bases). This CDR3 spans 16 amino acids. Per the germline V gene, CDR1 is SGHTA and CDR2 is FQGNSA. V was shortened by 1 base and J by 5 bases, with 17 bases between the two germline ends. The CDR3 DNA follows: TGTGCCAGCAGCTTAGGACCCTCGTGGGGGCGGACTGAAGCTTTCTTT. Its protein is CASSLGPSWGRTEAFF.

This clonotype was recorded only once. The chain joins TRBV13 to TRBJ1-5; D gene uncertain. The germline CDR1 and CDR2 sequences are PRHDT and FYEKMQ (reference sequence). V lost 0 bases to trimming and J lost 5 bases, with 5 bases between them. This CDR3 is built from 13 residues. CDR3 coding DNA: TGTGCCAGCAGCTTAGGCCCTCATCAGCCCCAGCATTTT. This encodes CASSLGPHQPQHF.

The rearrangement joins TRBV6-6 to TRBJ2-2; D possibly uses TRBD1 or TRBD2 (5 bases each). The CDR3 has 17 amino acids. V lost 2 bases and J lost 0, with 13 bases in between. Germline V CDR1 and CDR2: MNHNY, SVGAGI (reference sequence). CDR3 residues: CASSYGGDKSNTGELFF. CDR3 DNA sequence: TGTGCCAGCAGTTACGGGGGTGACAAATCGAACACCGGGGAGCTGTTTTTT.